This TCR beta chain was recovered during a study of T-cell memory formation after mild COVID-19. Study-level information: TCR clustering was largely donor specific. Study outcomes and limitations: The appearance of some responding clones in pre-infection memory suggested that cross-reactive memory joined.

5'RACE, which relied on constant-segment primers, yielded TCR alpha and TCR beta cDNA libraries carrying sample barcodes and UMIs. From the 5' RACE reads, TCRdb called clonotypes with MiXCR, one entry per CDR3 protein. The sample holds hundreds of thousands of distinct CDR3 sequences, roughly a sixth seen once. The sample holds a few counts of this clonotype. Its specificity is unknown. The CDR3 is made up of 14 amino acids. Germline lookup yields CDR1 SGHTA and CDR2 FQGTGA. The V end was cut by 5 bases, the J end by 1 base, with 11 bases between. Material for sequencing was PBMCs or a T cell subset sorted from them (not recorded which). The receptor's source is a man aged 18 to 29 who had mild COVID-19 (a few samples of this study predate the infection). Cell type and time point are not known. This chain connects TRBV7-3 to TRBJ1-1; D might be TRBD1 (5 bases). Here the CDR3 DNA reads TGTGCCAGCAGCCGGGGACCGTCGAACACTGAAGCTTTCTTT. Protein sequence: CASSRGPSNTEAFF.